The clone carrying this T cell receptor (beta chain) was detected many times. The sample's time point: pre-sensitization, week 0. Specified treatment: therapeutic diphenylcyclopropenone sensitization with weekly scalp DPC. This entry belongs to a study of human T cells and chemical hapten exposure. Authors' analysis steps: Per sample, the median was about 95,000 TCRs, with values from around 25,000 to 690,000. TCRdb redid the calling of the RACE reads with MiXCR, one entry per CDR3 protein. The V and J calls follow TCRdb's processing rather than the paper's. The profile shows under 400,000 distinct CDR3 sequences, roughly 5% of them singletons. The germline V gene encodes CDR1 MNHNS and CDR2 SASEGT. Trimming removed 8 bases from V and 8 bases from J, with 16 bases in between. The CDR3 has 13 amino acids.

J is TRBJ2-1 and V is TRBV6-1; no firm D call. This sample comprised whole blood, obtained in connection with sensitization to the hapten diphenylcyclopropenone (DPC). This clonotype was sampled from a woman aged 45-65 years with alopecia areata. Some clones in this sample may be carry-over from other donors' samples. This CDR3 is CASALTGQHEQFF. The CDR3 bases are TGTGCCAGCGCACTGACTGGCCAGCATGAGCAGTTCTTC.